The T cell receptor beta chain described here comes from a study of cytomegalovirus exposure and HLA in healthy donors. Study details: In a previous analysis, 110 million or so unique TCR beta sequences were found from approximately 180 million T cells. Points from the study as a whole: CMV serostatus was the only recorded immune exposure for donors. Most TCR beta V segments were productive about 87% or about 30% of the time in an earlier analysis.

With respect to this clone: As yet, its antigen is unknown.

This CDR3 has 13 residues. The germline CDR1 and CDR2 sequences are SGDLS and YYNGEE. The J segment lost 7 bases and the V segment lost 8 bases, leaving 8 bases of the junction unmatched. Nominally healthy donors were sampled, though unrecorded immune exposures were likely. Primers: 60 Vbeta forward and 13 Jbeta reverse. Clones were read by immunoSEQ multiplex PCR, and TCRdb kept only the in-frame ones, dropping some. Here the sample spans under 200,000 clones, 75% to 85% being singletons. Input material: PBMCs. The receptor was derived from a woman under 30 in good health and CMV-seronegative. The chain carries TRBV9 and TRBJ2-2; 7 nucleotides line up with TRBD1. The CDR3 region is CASQGVLSGELFF. The CDR3, as DNA: TGTGCCAGTCAGGGGGTCCTCAGCGGGGAGCTGTTTTTT. Combining the CDR3 with reference TRBV9 and TRBJ2-2 gives the whole variable domain DSGVTQTPKHLITATGQRVTLRCSPRSGDLSVYWYQQSLDQGLQFLIQYYNGEERAKGNILERFSAQQFPDLHSELNLSSLELGDSALYFCASQGVLSGELFFGEGSRLTVL.